Given below is one T cell receptor beta chain in context. As yet, its antigen is unknown. Of the isolated RNA, all was reverse transcribed, and so the sequenced material was expressed TCRB transcripts. The table came from immunoSEQ multiplex PCR; TCRdb's copy has only in-frame clones and leaves some out. The profile shows 350,000 to 450,000 clones, about 15% of them singletons. The CDR3 consists of 17 residues. The germline gives CDR1 SGHDN, CDR2 FVKESK. Trimming at V came to 1 base and at J to 2 bases, leaving 7 bases not matched to a gene. This specimen belongs to a study of beta chain features in type 1 diabetes. Study-wide results and limits: Patients with type 1 diabetes showed fewer VDJ junction insertions and more deletions.

The clonotype comes from a man aged 25 to 45 in good health. The chain recombines TRBV14 with TRBJ2-1; 8 nucleotides align to TRBD1. Sequenced: naive CD4+ T cells from blood. For the CDR3, the DNA is TGTGCCAGCAGCCAAGCTAGCAGGGGGCTCCCCTACAATGAGCAGTTCTTC. Its translation: CASSQASRGLPYNEQFF.